The rows below give T cell receptor beta chains drawn from one sample of a study of T cell repertoires in cytomegalovirus infection. TCRdb called the reads again in MiXCR, with one record for every CDR3 protein. Of around 430,000 distinct CDR3 sequences listed, roughly 43% are singletons. The antigens these receptors bind are not known. The starting material was cultured PBMCs, obtained from culture after CMV antigen stimulation. These receptors were obtained from a human donor in good health (CMV status not recorded). Some clones in this sample may be carry-over from other donors' samples. CDR3s include the opening cysteine and the closing phenylalanine or tryptophan. D genes are given only for firm matches. Expanded clones are given a class, and other clones once, few, many or no size at all.

TRBD2,TRBJ2-5,.,TRBV7-2,CASSSQVLLAAQETQYF,TGTGCCAGCAGCTCTCAGGTCTTACTAGCGGCCCAAGAGACCCAGTACTTC
.,TRBJ1-5,few,TRBV12-3/TRBV12-4,CASTDSLQPQHF,TGTGCCAGCACTGACAGTCTCCAGCCCCAGCATTTT
.,TRBJ1-2,.,TRBV6-1,CASSSSSYGYTF,TGTGCCAGCAGTTCGAGTTCCTATGGCTACACCTTC
.,TRBJ2-7,few,TRBV12-3/TRBV12-4,CASSFLGPWSEQYF,TGTGCCAGCAGTTTCTTGGGTCCCTGGAGCGAGCAGTACTTC
.,TRBJ2-1,.,TRBV6-6,CASSYYGGLYNEQFF,TGTGCCAGCAGTTACTATGGGGGGCTATACAATGAGCAGTTCTTC
.,TRBJ2-7,few,TRBV7-8,CASSGLVWGQSSYEQYF,TGTGCCAGCAGCGGGTTGGTCTGGGGGCAAAGCTCCTACGAGCAGTACTTC
.,TRBJ2-1,few,TRBV30,CAWSNGSPPYNEQFF,TGTGCCTGGAGCAACGGGAGTCCCCCCTACAATGAGCAGTTCTTC
.,TRBJ2-7,.,TRBV11-3,CASSLDSYEGEQYF,TGTGCCAGCAGCTTAGATTCCTATGAGGGCGAGCAGTACTTC
.,TRBJ2-7,.,TRBV6-1,CASSEGRASYEQYF,TGTGCCAGCAGTGAGGGGAGAGCCTCCTACGAGCAGTACTTC
TRBD1,TRBJ1-5,few,TRBV6-2/TRBV6-3,CASSYPGQGHRNQPQHF,TGTGCCAGCAGTTACCCGGGACAGGGCCATCGCAATCAGCCCCAGCATTTT
.,TRBJ1-2,.,TRBV27,CASSFWGSGSGPGYGYTF,TGTGCCAGCAGTTTTTGGGGTTCTGGCAGTGGGCCGGGCTATGGCTACACCTTC
.,TRBJ2-2,.,TRBV7-6,CASSSGDRPGDTGELFF,TGTGCCAGCAGCTCGGGCGACAGGCCGGGGGACACCGGGGAGCTGTTTTTT
.,TRBJ2-5,.,TRBV7-9,CASSLDGGETQYF,TGTGCCAGCAGCTTAGATGGAGGAGAGACCCAGTACTTC
.,TRBJ2-7,few,TRBV7-9,CASSLNKGISYEQYF,TGTGCCAGCAGCTTGAACAAGGGGATCTCCTACGAGCAGTACTTC
.,TRBJ2-1,many,TRBV6-2/TRBV6-3,CASSRGNEQFF,TGTGCCAGCAGCCGGGGAAATGAGCAGTTCTTC
.,TRBJ1-4,.,TRBV20-1,CSARVGPFREKLFF,TGCAGTGCTAGAGTGGGACCCTTCAGAGAAAAACTGTTTTTT
.,TRBJ1-5,.,TRBV19,CASSSDRKPQHF,TGTGCCAGTAGTAGTGACCGAAAGCCCCAGCATTTT
.,TRBJ2-7,.,TRBV7-9,CASSHPALAPYEQYF,TGTGCCAGCAGCCACCCCGCGCTAGCGCCATACGAGCAGTACTTC
TRBD2,TRBJ2-1,.,TRBV7-9,CASSWLAGLPYNEQFF,TGTGCCAGCAGCTGGCTAGCGGGACTACCCTACAATGAGCAGTTCTTC
TRBD1,TRBJ2-7,few,TRBV7-2,CASSFSGTGNEQYF,TGTGCCAGCAGCTTCTCCGGGACAGGGAACGAGCAGTACTTC
.,TRBJ2-5,few,TRBV4-1,CASSQPRVEKTQYF,TGCGCCAGCAGCCAACCCAGGGTCGAGAAGACCCAGTACTTC
.,TRBJ2-1,.,TRBV7-6,CASRASEDNEQFF,TGTGCCAGCAGGGCTAGCGAGGACAATGAGCAGTTCTTC
.,TRBJ1-6,.,TRBV7-2,CASSLETVGNSPLHF,TGTGCCAGCAGCTTAGAAACGGTTGGAAACTCACCCCTCCACTTT
.,TRBJ2-3,few,TRBV7-2,CASSPDVGRTDTQYF,TGTGCCAGCAGCCCGGACGTCGGCCGAACAGATACGCAGTATTTT
.,TRBJ2-4,.,TRBV10-3,CAISEVGQILAKNIQYF,TGTGCCATCAGTGAGGTCGGACAGATCCTAGCCAAAAACATTCAGTACTTC
.,TRBJ2-5,few,TRBV11-2,CASSLLSAGETQYF,TGTGCCAGCAGCTTACTGAGTGCGGGGGAGACCCAGTACTTC
.,TRBJ2-5,few,TRBV7-6,CASSSHPIAETQYF,TGTGCCAGCAGCTCGCATCCCATTGCAGAGACCCAGTACTTC
TRBD2,TRBJ2-1,.,TRBV20-1,CSASKQAGVYNEQFF,TGCAGTGCTAGTAAACAAGCGGGGGTTTACAATGAGCAGTTCTTC
TRBD2,TRBJ2-5,.,TRBV6-6,CASSLLAGAGETQYF,TGTGCCAGCAGCTTACTAGCGGGGGCCGGGGAGACCCAGTACTTC
.,TRBJ1-6,.,TRBV2,CASSEPINTGPLHF,TGTGCCAGCAGTGAACCCATAAATACCGGGCCCCTCCACTTT
.,TRBJ1-2,few,TRBV6-1,CASSEAPGSTAYGYTF,TGTGCCAGCAGTGAAGCCCCCGGGTCGACGGCGTATGGCTACACCTTC
.,TRBJ1-5,.,TRBV12-3/TRBV12-4,CASSKGVGNNQPQHF,TGTGCCAGCAGTAAGGGGGTCGGCAACAATCAGCCCCAGCATTTT
.,TRBJ1-1,.,TRBV6-6,CASSGGGYYGEAFF,TGTGCCAGCAGTGGAGGAGGGTATTATGGTGAAGCTTTCTTT
.,TRBJ2-3,few,TRBV11-2,CASSLAGSNPSTDTQYF,TGTGCCAGCAGCTTGGCGGGCAGCAACCCTAGCACAGATACGCAGTATTTT
TRBD2,TRBJ2-1,few,TRBV30,CAWTAISGRVYNEQFF,TGTGCCTGGACTGCGATTAGCGGGAGGGTTTACAATGAGCAGTTCTTC
.,TRBJ2-2,.,TRBV6-2/TRBV6-3,CASSYWASASTGELFF,TGTGCCAGCAGTTACTGGGCTAGCGCTTCAACCGGGGAGCTGTTTTTT
.,TRBJ1-1,.,TRBV7-2,CASSLSLQVNTEAFF,TGTGCCAGCAGCTTGTCGTTACAGGTGAACACTGAAGCTTTCTTT
.,TRBJ1-4,.,TRBV7-9,CATWNGPNEKLFF,TGTGCCACTTGGAACGGCCCTAATGAAAAACTGTTTTTT
TRBD1,TRBJ1-2,.,TRBV14,CASSREEGAGGYTF,TGTGCCAGCAGTAGAGAAGAGGGGGCTGGTGGCTACACCTTC
TRBD2,TRBJ2-1,few,TRBV27,CASSYRTSGYNEQFF,TGTGCCAGCAGTTACCGGACTAGCGGGTACAATGAGCAGTTCTTC
.,TRBJ1-2,.,TRBV2,CASSVTGAYGYTF,TGTGCCAGCAGTGTTACGGGGGCCTATGGCTACACCTTC
TRBD1,TRBJ2-1,few,TRBV7-2,CASSLDRTHNEQFF,TGTGCCAGCAGCTTGGACAGGACGCACAATGAGCAGTTCTTC
.,TRBJ2-3,.,TRBV2,CASRRLGEGTDTQYF,TGTGCCAGCCGCCGACTAGGGGAGGGCACAGATACGCAGTATTTT
TRBD1,TRBJ2-7,few,TRBV11-2,CASSLRRTGAGDEQYF,TGTGCCAGCAGCCTCCGACGGACAGGGGCCGGGGACGAGCAGTACTTC
.,TRBJ2-5,.,TRBV11-2,CASSLANGSPGETQYF,TGTGCCAGCAGCTTAGCGAACGGCTCACCTGGGGAGACCCAGTACTTC
.,TRBJ2-3,few,TRBV12-3/TRBV12-4,CASTRSYADTDTQYF,TGTGCCAGCACCCGGTCATACGCAGACACAGATACGCAGTATTTT
TRBD2,TRBJ2-1,.,TRBV7-6,CASQSGRGNYNEQFF,TGTGCCAGTCAGAGCGGGAGAGGAAATTACAATGAGCAGTTCTTC
.,TRBJ1-5,few,TRBV5-6,CASSLRPNNQPQHF,TGTGCCAGCAGCTTGAGGCCCAACAATCAGCCCCAGCATTTT
.,TRBJ2-7,.,TRBV2,CASSPSEAYEQYF,TGTGCCAGCAGCCCTAGCGAGGCTTACGAGCAGTACTTC
.,TRBJ1-5,.,TRBV28,CASSFTGRRRQPQHF,TGTGCCAGCAGTTTTACAGGGCGTAGGCGTCAGCCCCAGCATTTT
TRBD1,TRBJ2-2,few,TRBV7-2,CASSNDRGLSGELFF,TGTGCCAGCAGCAACGACAGGGGGCTTTCCGGGGAGCTGTTTTTT
TRBD2,TRBJ2-3,once,TRBV5-4,CASSQSSGLAGGTQYF,TGTGCCAGCAGCCAATCGTCGGGACTAGCGGGCGGTACGCAGTATTTT
.,TRBJ2-7,.,TRBV4-3,CASSQDVLLREQYF,TGCGCCAGCAGCCAAGATGTCCTCTTGCGGGAGCAGTACTTC
.,TRBJ1-2,.,TRBV28,CASSLGDLLSYTF,TGTGCCAGCAGCCTCGGGGACCTCCTTAGCTACACCTTC